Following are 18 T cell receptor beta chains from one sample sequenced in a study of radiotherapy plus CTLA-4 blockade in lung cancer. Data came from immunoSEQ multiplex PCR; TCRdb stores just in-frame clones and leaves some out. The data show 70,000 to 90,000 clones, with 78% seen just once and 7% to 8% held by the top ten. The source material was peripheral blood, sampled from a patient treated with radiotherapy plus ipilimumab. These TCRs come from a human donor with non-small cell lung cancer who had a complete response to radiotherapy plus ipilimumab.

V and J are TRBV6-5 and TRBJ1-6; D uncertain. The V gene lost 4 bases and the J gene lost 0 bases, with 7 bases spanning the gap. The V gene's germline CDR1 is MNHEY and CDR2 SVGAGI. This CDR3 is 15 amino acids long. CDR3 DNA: TGTGCCAGCAGTTTACAGAGCTCCTATAATTCACCCCTCCACTTT. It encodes CASSLQSSYNSPLHF.

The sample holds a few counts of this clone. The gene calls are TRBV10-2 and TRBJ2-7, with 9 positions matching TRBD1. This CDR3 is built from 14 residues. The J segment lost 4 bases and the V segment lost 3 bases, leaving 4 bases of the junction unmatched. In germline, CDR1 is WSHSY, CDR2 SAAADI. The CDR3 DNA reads TGCGCCAGCAGTGATTGGACAGGGGAGTACGAGCAGTACTTC. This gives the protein CASSDWTGEYEQYF.

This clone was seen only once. Here the CDR3 DNA reads TGTGCCAGCAGTGAAGGGTTCCGAAACTACAATGAGCAGTTCTTC. It specifies CASSEGFRNYNEQFF. The chain couples TRBV6-4 to TRBJ2-1; no reliable D call. This CDR3 is 15 amino acids long. CDR1 is MRHNA, CDR2 SNTAGT, per germline. Deletions cut 3 bases from V and 3 bases from J, with 12 bases between.

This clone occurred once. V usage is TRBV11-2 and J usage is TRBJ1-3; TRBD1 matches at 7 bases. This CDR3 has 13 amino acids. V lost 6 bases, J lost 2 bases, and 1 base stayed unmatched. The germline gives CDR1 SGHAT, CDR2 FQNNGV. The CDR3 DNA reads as TGTGCCAGCAGTACAGGGGCTGGAAACACCATATATTTT. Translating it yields CASSTGAGNTIYF.

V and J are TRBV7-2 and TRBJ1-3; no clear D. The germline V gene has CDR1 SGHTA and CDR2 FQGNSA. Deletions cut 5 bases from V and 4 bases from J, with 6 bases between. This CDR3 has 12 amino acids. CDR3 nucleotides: TGTGCCAGCAGCCCCGAGGGAAACACCATATATTTT. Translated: CASSPEGNTIYF. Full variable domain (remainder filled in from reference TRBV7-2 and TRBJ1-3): GAGVSQSPSNKVTEKGKDVELRCDPISGHTALYWYRQSLGQGLEFLIYFQGNSAPDKSGLPSDRFSAERTGGSVSTLTIQRTQQEDSAVYLCASSPEGNTIYFGEGSWLTVV.

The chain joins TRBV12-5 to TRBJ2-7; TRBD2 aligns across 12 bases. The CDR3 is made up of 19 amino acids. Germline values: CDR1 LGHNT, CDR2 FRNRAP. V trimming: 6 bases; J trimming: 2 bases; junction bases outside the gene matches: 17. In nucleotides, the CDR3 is TGTGCTAGTGGGGCAACGGACCCTTGGACTAGCGGGGATACCTACGAGCAGTACTTC. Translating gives CASGATDPWTSGDTYEQYF.

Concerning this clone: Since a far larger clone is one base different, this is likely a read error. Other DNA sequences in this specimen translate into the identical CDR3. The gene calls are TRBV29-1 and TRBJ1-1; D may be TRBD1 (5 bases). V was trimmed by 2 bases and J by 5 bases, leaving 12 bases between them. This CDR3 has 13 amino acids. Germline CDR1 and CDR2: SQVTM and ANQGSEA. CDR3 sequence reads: CSVETGAVTEAFF. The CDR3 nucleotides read TGCAGCGTTGAAACCGGGGCTGTAACTGAAGCTTTCTTT.

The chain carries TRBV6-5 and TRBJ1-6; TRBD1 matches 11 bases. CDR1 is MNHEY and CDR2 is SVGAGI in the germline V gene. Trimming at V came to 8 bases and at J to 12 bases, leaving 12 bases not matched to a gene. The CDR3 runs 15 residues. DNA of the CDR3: TGTGCCAGCTCCTCCGGGGGGACAGGGGGGGGACCCCTCCACTTT. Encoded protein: CASSSGGTGGGPLHF.

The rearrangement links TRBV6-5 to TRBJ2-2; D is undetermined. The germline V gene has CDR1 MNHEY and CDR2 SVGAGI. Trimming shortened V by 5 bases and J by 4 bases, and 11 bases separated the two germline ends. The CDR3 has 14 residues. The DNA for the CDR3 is TGTGCCAGCAGTGATCCTCCGGGCACCGGGGAGCTGTTTTTT. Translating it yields CASSDPPGTGELFF.

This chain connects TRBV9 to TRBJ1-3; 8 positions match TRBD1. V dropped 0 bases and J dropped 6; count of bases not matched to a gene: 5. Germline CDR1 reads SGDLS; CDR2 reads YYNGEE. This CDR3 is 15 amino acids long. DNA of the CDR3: TGTGCCAGCAGCGTAGCGACAGGGGAGGCAAACACCATATATTTT. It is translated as CASSVATGEANTIYF.

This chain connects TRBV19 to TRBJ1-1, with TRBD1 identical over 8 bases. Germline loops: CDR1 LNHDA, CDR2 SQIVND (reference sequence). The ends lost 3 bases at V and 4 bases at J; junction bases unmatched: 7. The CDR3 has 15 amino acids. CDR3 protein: CASSIQGAAGTEAFF. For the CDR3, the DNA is TGTGCCAGTAGTATTCAGGGGGCGGCGGGCACTGAAGCTTTCTTT.

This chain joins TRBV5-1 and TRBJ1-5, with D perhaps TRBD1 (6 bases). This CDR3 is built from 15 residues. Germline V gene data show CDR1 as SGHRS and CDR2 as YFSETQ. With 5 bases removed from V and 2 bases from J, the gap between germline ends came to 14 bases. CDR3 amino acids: CASSLSGVGNQPQHF. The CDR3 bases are TGCGCCAGCAGTTTATCAGGGGTTGGCAATCAGCCCCAGCATTTT.

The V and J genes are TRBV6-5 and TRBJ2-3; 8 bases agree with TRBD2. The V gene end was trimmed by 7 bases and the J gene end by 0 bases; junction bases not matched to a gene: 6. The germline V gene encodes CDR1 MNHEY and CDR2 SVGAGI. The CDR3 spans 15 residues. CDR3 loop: CASNRLASSTDTQYF. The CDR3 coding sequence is TGTGCCAGCAATAGACTAGCGAGTAGCACAGATACGCAGTATTTT.

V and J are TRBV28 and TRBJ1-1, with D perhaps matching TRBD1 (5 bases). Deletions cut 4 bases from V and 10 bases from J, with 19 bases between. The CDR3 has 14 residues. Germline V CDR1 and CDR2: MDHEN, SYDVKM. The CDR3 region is CASSSVNTGRRAFF. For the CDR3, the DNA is TGTGCCAGCAGTTCCGTGAATACAGGCCGTAGAGCTTTCTTT.

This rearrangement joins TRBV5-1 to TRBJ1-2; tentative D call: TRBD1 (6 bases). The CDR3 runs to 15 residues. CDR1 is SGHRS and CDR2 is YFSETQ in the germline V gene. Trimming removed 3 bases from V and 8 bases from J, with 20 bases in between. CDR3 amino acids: CASSSGTPRSGGYTF. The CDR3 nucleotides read TGCGCCAGCAGCTCCGGGACACCTAGATCAGGGGGCTACACCTTC.

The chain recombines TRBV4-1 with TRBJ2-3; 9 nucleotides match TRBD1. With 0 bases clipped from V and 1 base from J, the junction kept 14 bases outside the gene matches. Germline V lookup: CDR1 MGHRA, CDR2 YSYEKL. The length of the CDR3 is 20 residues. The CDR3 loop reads CASSQEESGTGFWRTDTQYF. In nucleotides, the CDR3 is TGCGCCAGCAGCCAAGAGGAATCCGGGACAGGGTTTTGGCGCACAGATACGCAGTATTTT.

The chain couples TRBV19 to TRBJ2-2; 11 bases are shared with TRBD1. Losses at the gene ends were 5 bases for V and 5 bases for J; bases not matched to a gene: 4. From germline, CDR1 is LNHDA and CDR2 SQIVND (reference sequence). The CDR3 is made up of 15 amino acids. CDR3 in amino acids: CASSRTGGETGELFF. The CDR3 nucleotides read TGTGCCAGTAGTCGGACAGGGGGCGAAACCGGGGAGCTGTTTTTT.

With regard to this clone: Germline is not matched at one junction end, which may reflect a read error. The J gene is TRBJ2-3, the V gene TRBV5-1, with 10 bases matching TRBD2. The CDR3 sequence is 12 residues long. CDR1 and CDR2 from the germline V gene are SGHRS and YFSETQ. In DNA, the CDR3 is TGCGCCAGCAGCCGGACTAGCGGCGCCATCCTGTTT. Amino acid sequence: CASSRTSGAILF.